Each of the 2 T cell receptor beta chains below was sequenced from the same sample in a study of T cell responses to AZD1222 COVID-19 vaccine (dated by TCRdb to 2020 to 2023). The library was made by the immunoSEQ multiplex PCR assay. Held by TCRdb, this immuneACCESS table contains in-frame sequences only and omits some clones. Under half of the omission traces to an unresolved V gene where checked; the cause of the rest is unknown. The sample includes approximately 75,000 clones, with about 90% observed a single time. The top ten hold over 1.1% of the sample. Reading the label with the study, this specimen's time point is: about 28 days (+/-7) after the second vaccine dose. Sequencing used peripheral blood, obtained 28 days after the second AZD1222 dose. The receptors shown here come from an adult who received the AZD1222 COVID-19 vaccine.

The chain couples TRBV20-1 to TRBJ1-1; a weak D match, TRBD1 (5 bases). The CDR3 sequence is 11 residues long. Per germline, CDR1 DFQATT and CDR2 SNEGSKA (reference sequence). V dropped 7 bases and J dropped 6 bases, with 12 bases sitting between them. DNA of the CDR3: TGCAGTGGGGGGATGGGGGCTGAAGCTTTCTTT. It encodes CSGGMGAEAFF.

The CDR3 DNA sequence: TGTGCCAGCAGCTTAGCGCTTTCTGGGGTAACTGAAGCTTTCTTT. Encoded protein: CASSLALSGVTEAFF. V is TRBV7-6 and J is TRBJ1-1; D is undetermined. With 0 bases removed from V and 5 bases from J, the gap between germline ends came to 13 bases. Germline V CDR1 and CDR2: SGHVS, FNYEAQ. This CDR3 is built from 15 residues.